These 27 T cell receptor beta chains were sequenced from one sample in a study of early T cells in non-severe SARS-CoV-2 infection. TCRdb re-called the 5' RACE reads through MiXCR, storing one row per CDR3 protein. The data hold about 72,000 distinct CDR3 sequences, with over 9% observed a single time. The sequencing here drew on whole blood, taken at baseline. The receptors were gathered from an adult who was a healthcare worker with PCR-confirmed SARS-CoV-2 infection or an uninfected control (not recorded which).

This clonotype was recorded at least ten times. V and J are TRBV9 and TRBJ2-2; perhaps TRBD1 as D (5 bases). Trimming shortened V by 3 bases and J by 3 bases, and 15 bases separated the two germline ends. In germline, CDR1 is SGDLS, CDR2 YYNGEE. The CDR3 spans 16 residues. In nucleotides, the CDR3 is TGTGCCAGCAGCGCCAGGGTGCCTAGGGACACCGGGGAGCTGTTTTTT. As protein: CASSARVPRDTGELFF.

This clonotype was recorded a few times. CDR3 sequence reads: CASSYLLAGANTGELFF. CDR3 bases: TGTGCCAGCAGTTACCTCCTAGCGGGGGCTAACACCGGGGAGCTGTTTTTT. The chain has TRBV6-2 or TRBV6-3 and TRBJ2-2, with 10 bases that match TRBD2. Losses at the gene ends were 2 bases for V and 2 bases for J; bases not matched to a gene: 5. The CDR3 runs to 17 residues. The germline V gene encodes CDR1 MNHEY and CDR2 SVGEGT.

This clonotype was seen many times. CDR3 protein: CASKQAGMGETQYF. The CDR3 region has the DNA TGTGCCAGCAAACAGGCAGGGATGGGTGAGACCCAGTACTTC. The genes are TRBV7-9 and TRBJ2-5, with a weak D call TRBD1 (5 bases). The ends were cut back, 7 bases at V and 5 bases at J, with 17 bases in the middle. The CDR3 is made up of 14 amino acids. From germline, CDR1 is SEHNR and CDR2 FQNEAQ (reference sequence).

This clonotype appeared a few times. The CDR3 DNA sequence: TGCGCCAGCAGCTTGGGGGCTAATTACGAGCAGTACTTC. This encodes CASSLGANYEQYF. The J gene is TRBJ2-7, the V gene TRBV5-1, with D uncertain. Trimming left V 0 bases short and J 4 bases short, with 8 bases between. This CDR3 is 13 amino acids long. CDR1 and CDR2 from the germline V gene are SGHRS and YFSETQ.

This clonotype has a count of ten or more. The genes are TRBV10-3 and TRBJ2-2; D might be TRBD2 (6 bases). The germline V and J ends were trimmed by 4 bases and 1 base, with 10 bases remaining between them. The CDR3 length is 15 residues. The germline gives CDR1 ENHRY, CDR2 SYGVKD. The CDR3 sequence is CAISGGDRNTGELFF. DNA of the CDR3: TGTGCCATCAGTGGCGGGGACCGGAACACCGGGGAGCTGTTTTTT.

A word on this clonotype: The junction and the germline gene differ at one end; a read error may be behind it. This sequence joins TRBV5-1 and TRBJ2-7, with D tentatively TRBD1 or TRBD2 (5 bases each). This CDR3 comprises 14 residues. CDR1 and CDR2 (germline): SGHRS, YFSETQ. The CDR3 sequence is CTSSLLGDLDEQYF. The CDR3 coding sequence is TGCACCAGCAGCTTGTTAGGGGACCTGGACGAGCAGTACTTC.

The chain joins TRBV20-1 to TRBJ2-5; 7 nucleotides match TRBD2. Germline trimming cut 6 bases from V and 0 bases from J; bases unmatched to any gene: 4. The CDR3 is 13 amino acids. CDR1 and CDR2 (germline): DFQATT, SNEGSKA (reference sequence). In DNA, the CDR3 is TGCAGTGCCGAGGGACTAAACCAAGAGACCCAGTACTTC. This gives the protein CSAEGLNQETQYF.

This clonotype has just a few counts. This chain joins TRBV20-1 and TRBJ1-3; D call uncertain. Germline V lookup: CDR1 DFQATT, CDR2 SNEGSKA (reference sequence). Trimming cost V 3 bases and J 4 bases, with 13 bases left between them. The CDR3 is 14 residues long. The CDR3 loop is CSASSGPLGNTIYF. The DNA of the CDR3 is TGCAGTGCTAGTTCCGGGCCCCTCGGAAACACCATATATTTT.

This clonotype was detected only a few times. The chain uses TRBV19 and TRBJ2-2, with D maybe TRBD1 (5 bases). Germline V gene data show CDR1 as LNHDA and CDR2 as SQIVND (reference sequence). This CDR3 region has 15 residues. V lost 4 bases and J 4 bases, leaving 13 bases between the germline ends. The CDR3 DNA follows: TGTGCCAGTAGTAGGAATGCAGGGTTCACCGGGGAGCTGTTTTTT. Amino acids: CASSRNAGFTGELFF.

This clonotype was seen repeatedly, ten times or more. The rearrangement links TRBV3-1 to TRBJ2-1; D uncertain. The CDR3 consists of 14 residues. Germline V gene data show CDR1 as LGHDT and CDR2 as YNNKEL (reference sequence). The V end lost 4 bases, the J end lost 5 bases, and 12 bases lay between the germline ends. The chain's CDR3 is CASSPPDGHNEQFF. In DNA, the CDR3 is TGTGCCAGCAGCCCCCCAGACGGGCACAATGAGCAGTTCTTC.

In this sample, this clonotype turned up a few times. V and J are TRBV12-3 or TRBV12-4 and TRBJ1-1, with D hard to call. The CDR3 runs 16 residues. The V end lost 6 bases, the J end lost 0 bases, and 17 bases lay between the germline ends. CDR3 region: CASSRKGGILNTEAFF. The CDR3 DNA sequence: TGTGCCAGCAGCCGAAAGGGAGGGATCCTGAACACTGAAGCTTTCTTT.

Only a few counts were recorded for this clonotype. The chain links TRBV2 to TRBJ2-7; D remains unclear. Trimming stripped 2 bases from V and 5 bases from J, with 7 bases between. The germline V gene has CDR1 SNHLY and CDR2 FYNNEI. This CDR3 spans 12 amino acids. This chain's CDR3 is CASSERSDEQYF. Written as DNA, the CDR3 is TGTGCCAGCAGTGAAAGGAGCGACGAGCAGTACTTC.

This clonotype was detected many times. The chain combines TRBV4-3 with TRBJ1-3; possibly TRBD1 for D (5 bases). This CDR3 has 17 residues. The V end was cut by 3 bases, the J end by 0 bases, with 15 bases between. Germline lookup yields CDR1 LGHNA and CDR2 YSLEER. Here the CDR3 DNA reads TGCGCCAGCAGCCAGGATACCGGGACTTCCTCTGGAAACACCATATATTTT. Protein sequence: CASSQDTGTSSGNTIYF.

The CDR3, as DNA: TGCGCCAGCAGCTTGGGCGAACTCAATGGAGGGGATACGCAGTATTTT. This sequence encodes CASSLGELNGGDTQYF. This sequence joins TRBV5-1 and TRBJ2-3; possibly TRBD2 for D (6 bases). V lost 0 bases, J lost 6 bases, and 17 bases lay in between. CDR3 length equals 16 residues. Looked up from germline, CDR1 is SGHRS and CDR2 is YFSETQ.

This clonotype was counted between two and nine times. V is TRBV6-5 and J is TRBJ2-7; TRBD1 agrees at 8 bases. J gave up 9 bases and V 6 bases, and 10 bases lay outside the gene matches. The CDR3 spans 13 residues. Looked up from germline, CDR1 is MNHEY and CDR2 is SVGAGI. The CDR3 here is CASRRGQAMVQYF. DNA of the CDR3: TGTGCCAGCAGACGGGGACAGGCCATGGTGCAGTACTTC.

This clonotype has just a few counts. The CDR3 spells CASSSDGRPGEQYF. The CDR3 DNA sequence: TGCGCCAGCAGCTCGGACGGACGCCCGGGCGAGCAGTACTTC. This sequence joins TRBV5-1 and TRBJ2-7, with D unresolved. Germline V gives CDR1 SGHRS, CDR2 YFSETQ. The ends were cut back, 3 bases at V and 6 bases at J, with 16 bases in the middle. The CDR3 runs 14 residues. Full variable domain (remainder filled in from reference TRBV5-1 and TRBJ2-7): KAGVTQTPRYLIKTRGQQVTLSCSPISGHRSVSWYQQTPGQGLQFLFEYFSETQRNKGNFPGRFSGRQFSNSRSEMNVSTLELGDSALYLCASSSDGRPGEQYFGPGTRLTVT.

The sample holds many counts of this clonotype. J is TRBJ1-2 and V is TRBV4-3, with a possible D match to TRBD1 (6 bases). V was clipped by 1 base and J by 7 bases, with 16 bases between them. CDR1 and CDR2 (germline): LGHNA, YSLEER. The CDR3 spans 15 residues. The CDR3 protein is CASSQGVQGRGGYTF. For the CDR3, the DNA is TGCGCCAGCAGCCAAGGGGTCCAGGGGCGGGGTGGCTACACCTTC.

The rearrangement links TRBV20-1 to TRBJ1-2; 9 bases align to TRBD1. Germline loops: CDR1 DFQATT, CDR2 SNEGSKA (reference sequence). The CDR3 is made up of 12 amino acids. Unmatched junction bases numbered 1, after V lost 3 bases and J lost 5 bases. The CDR3: CSARGQGYGYTF. The CDR3 region has the DNA TGCAGTGCTAGGGGACAGGGTTATGGCTACACCTTC.

This clonotype was observed at least ten times. This sequence joins TRBV11-2 and TRBJ2-7; no reliable D call. The CDR3 consists of 13 residues. Germline V gene lookup returns CDR1 SGHAT and CDR2 FQNNGV. Deletions cut 6 bases from V and 3 bases from J, with 12 bases between. The CDR3 loop is CASSLTEFYEQYF. The CDR3 DNA reads TGTGCCAGCAGTTTGACGGAATTCTACGAGCAGTACTTC.

This clonotype was counted ten times or more. The chain carries TRBV4-3 and TRBJ1-2; the D gene is possibly TRBD1 (5 bases). CDR3 size: 14 residues. The germline CDR1 and CDR2 sequences are LGHNA and YSLEER. Deletions cut 0 bases from V and 5 bases from J, with 10 bases between. The CDR3 DNA is TGCGCCAGCAGCCAAGACGACAGATATTATGGCTACACCTTC. It translates to CASSQDDRYYGYTF.

This clonotype was picked up a small number of times. The chain uses TRBV21-1 and TRBJ2-4; TRBD1, the table's D call, lacks a check against the DNA. TRBV21-1 is recorded as a pseudogene. The CDR3 extends over 19 amino acids. CDR3 in DNA: TGTGCCAGCAGCAAAATGCTTCGAGAAGGGGACAGGGAGAAAAACATTCAGTACTTC. Amino acid sequence: CASSKMLREGDREKNIQYF.

The chain employs TRBV12-3 or TRBV12-4 and TRBJ2-3; 10 bases match TRBD2. The CDR3 is 19 amino acids. Losses at the gene ends were 4 bases for V and 0 bases for J; bases not matched to a gene: 13. In DNA form, the CDR3 reads TGTGCCAGCAGTTGGGACCTCACCCAGCGGGGGGGGAGCACAGATACGCAGTATTTT. It translates to CASSWDLTQRGGSTDTQYF.

This clonotype was observed many times. This chain uses TRBV9 with TRBJ2-3; possible D gene TRBD2, 6 bases. The V end lost 3 bases, the J end lost 3 bases, and 14 bases lay between the germline ends. Per the germline V gene, CDR1 is SGDLS and CDR2 is YYNGEE. The CDR3 is made up of 15 amino acids. CDR3: CASSGGDRLTDTQYF. The DNA of the CDR3 is TGTGCCAGCAGCGGGGGGGACCGATTGACAGATACGCAGTATTTT.

This clonotype has only a few counts. The rearrangement links TRBV10-2 to TRBJ2-2; D remains ambiguous. With 0 bases removed from V and 1 base from J, the gap between germline ends came to 6 bases. Germline CDR1 WSHSY, CDR2 SAAADI. This CDR3 is built from 15 residues. The CDR3 nucleotides are TGCGCCAGCAGTGAGTCGAACAGGAACACCGGGGAGCTGTTTTTT. It is translated as CASSESNRNTGELFF.

This clonotype has at least ten counts. This chain joins TRBV27 and TRBJ1-1; 7 bases are a match to TRBD1. V lost 2 bases, J lost 6 bases, and 12 bases stayed unmatched. The CDR3 length is 16 residues. Germline V gene lookup returns CDR1 MNHEY and CDR2 SMNVEV (reference sequence). CDR3 nucleotides: TGTGCCAGCAGTTTAGGAGGGGGCAGGGGAAAGGCTGAAGCTTTCTTT. Residues: CASSLGGGRGKAEAFF.

This clonotype was counted at least ten times. The chain couples TRBV12-3 or TRBV12-4 to TRBJ1-2, with 8 bases fitting TRBD1. J gave up 7 bases and V 5 bases, and 6 bases lay outside the gene matches. This CDR3 region has 13 residues. CDR3 DNA sequence: TGTGCCAGCAGTAAGGACAGGGAAATTGGCTACACCTTC. This codes for CASSKDREIGYTF.

Concerning this clonotype itself: This may arise from a read error, as a much more abundant clone is one base away. The DNA of the CDR3 is TGTGCCAGCAGCCAAGATCTAGGGCGGCACGAGCAGTACTTC. Translating gives CASSQDLGRHEQYF. The chain couples TRBV3-1 to TRBJ2-7; no reliable D call. V dropped 0 bases and J dropped 5 bases, with 11 bases sitting between them. CDR3 size: 14 residues. Per germline, CDR1 LGHDT and CDR2 YNNKEL (reference sequence).